This is a list of T cell receptor beta chains from one sample in a study of T cells after yellow fever vaccination. In TCRdb, the 5' RACE reads were re-called with MiXCR into one record per CDR3 protein. The table shows 250,000 to 400,000 distinct CDR3 sequences, with around 4.4% occurring only once. The source material was PBMCs, sampled 15 days after the yellow fever booster vaccination. The receptors were sampled from a man younger than 35 who received the YFV17D yellow fever vaccine. CDR3s include the opening cysteine and the closing phenylalanine or tryptophan. The D gene is left open where the match is weak. Size is omitted from some rows. Given values are once, few, many or a class for expanded clones.

length: 14; J: TRBJ1-1; size: many; D: -; V: TRBV10-3; DNA: TGTGCCATCAGTGAGACAGGGCCAAACACTGAAGCTTTCTTT; CDR3: CAISETGPNTEAFF
length: 15; J: TRBJ1-5; size: few; D: TRBD1; V: TRBV12-3/TRBV12-4; DNA: TGTGCCAGCAGTGCGGACAGGACGCCTTATCAGCCCCAGCATTTT; CDR3: CASSADRTPYQPQHF
length: 15; J: TRBJ1-5; size: -; D: -; V: TRBV7-9; DNA: TGTGCCAGCAGCCCTGATACAACGATAAATCAGCCCCAGCATTTT; CDR3: CASSPDTTINQPQHF
length: 18; J: TRBJ1-5; size: many; D: -; V: TRBV5-8; DNA: TGTGCCAGCAGCTTGGCCGACAGAAGAGTTTATAGCAATCAGCCCCAGCATTTT; CDR3: CASSLADRRVYSNQPQHF
length: 15; J: TRBJ1-1; size: many; D: TRBD1; V: TRBV12-3/TRBV12-4; DNA: TGTGCCAGCAGTGACAGGGGGACAATGAACACTGAAGCTTTCTTT; CDR3: CASSDRGTMNTEAFF
length: 16; J: TRBJ2-2; size: many; D: TRBD2; V: TRBV24-1; DNA: TGTGCCACCAGTGAGCCGGGACTAGACGATTCCGGGGAGCTGTTTTTT; CDR3: CATSEPGLDDSGELFF
length: 14; J: TRBJ1-5; size: few; D: TRBD1; V: TRBV11-2; DNA: TGTGCCAGCAGCCCACAGGGGATTGGTCTGCCCCAGCATTTT; CDR3: CASSPQGIGLPQHF
length: 19; J: TRBJ2-3; size: -; D: TRBD2; V: TRBV12-3/TRBV12-4; DNA: TGTGCCAGCAGTTTGGGGCCAGGGAATAGCGGGGGAAGCACAGATACGCAGTATTTT; CDR3: CASSLGPGNSGGSTDTQYF
length: 17; J: TRBJ1-6; size: -; D: -; V: TRBV4-1; DNA: TGCGCCAGCAGCCAAGTGGACTCCGGGACACCAGGTTCACCCCTCCACTTT; CDR3: CASSQVDSGTPGSPLHF
length: 13; J: TRBJ2-5; size: many; D: -; V: TRBV5-1; DNA: TGCGCCAGCAGGGAGAGGGTACAAGAGACCCAGTACTTC; CDR3: CASRERVQETQYF
length: 16; J: TRBJ2-2; size: few; D: TRBD1; V: TRBV7-6; DNA: TGTGCCAGCAGCCCGGGACAGGGGGACGTCACCGGGGAGCTGTTTTTT; CDR3: CASSPGQGDVTGELFF